Listed here are 16 T cell receptor beta chains from one sample, sequenced in a study of cytotoxic CD8 clonotypes in ibrutinib-treated CLL. Libraries were prepared by immunoSEQ multiplex PCR; TCRdb keeps only in-frame clonotypes and omits some of them. The table has tens of thousands of clones, about two thirds seen once. The material sequenced was PBMCs, taken after 24 months of ibrutinib treatment. These receptors were taken from a human donor with chronic lymphocytic leukemia.

This clone was observed many times. This sequence joins TRBV19 and TRBJ1-1, with 7 bases identical to TRBD1. This CDR3 spans 15 amino acids. V shed 3 bases and J 0 bases; nucleotides not matched to a gene: 4. Germline V gene sequence: CDR1 LNHDA, CDR2 SQIVND (reference sequence). The CDR3 bases are TGTGCCAGTAGTATCACAGGGGCGTTGAACACTGAAGCTTTCTTT. Its protein is CASSITGALNTEAFF.

The V gene is TRBV5-4, the J gene TRBJ2-7, with 11 bases matching TRBD1. The CDR3 totals 14 residues. Per germline, CDR1 SGHNT and CDR2 YYREEE (reference sequence). V gave up 3 bases and J gave up 5 bases; unmatched junction bases: 4. CDR3 sequence: CASSSGQGGNEQYF. DNA for the CDR3: TGTGCCAGCAGCTCGGGACAGGGGGGAAACGAGCAGTACTTC.

There are a few counts of this clone. The chain joins TRBV5-1 to TRBJ1-3; D gene uncertain. In germline, CDR1 is SGHRS, CDR2 YFSETQ. V was cut by 4 bases and J by 1 base, with 9 bases left in between. This CDR3 spans 14 amino acids. Written as DNA, the CDR3 is TGCGCCAGCAGCCCCGAAAGGTCTGGAAACACCATATATTTT. The encoded protein is CASSPERSGNTIYF.

This clone was seen more than once but under ten times. This chain links TRBV10-3 with TRBJ1-1; D not resolved. The CDR3 loop spans 12 amino acids. Per the germline V gene, CDR1 is ENHRY and CDR2 is SYGVKD. V lost 7 bases and J 0 bases, leaving 6 bases between the germline ends. The CDR3 loop reads CAIKGLNTEAFF. CDR3 in DNA: TGTGCCATCAAGGGCTTGAACACTGAAGCTTTCTTT.

The J gene is TRBJ2-7, the V gene TRBV27; possibly TRBD1 for D (6 bases). The length of the CDR3 is 13 residues. The V gene lost 2 bases and the J gene lost 5 bases, with 10 bases spanning the gap. Germline V gene sequence: CDR1 MNHEY, CDR2 SMNVEV (reference sequence). The CDR3, as DNA: TGTGCCAGCAGTTTAACAGGGTACCACGAGCAGTACTTC. This translates into CASSLTGYHEQYF.

This chain connects TRBV27 to TRBJ2-3, with unresolved D. The CDR3 loop spans 14 amino acids. V dropped 6 bases and J dropped 4 bases, with 14 bases sitting between them. Per the germline V gene, CDR1 is MNHEY and CDR2 is SMNVEV (reference sequence). The DNA of the CDR3 is TGTGCCAGCAGAGGTGGGGTTAACTCAGATACGCAGTATTTT. Its protein product is CASRGGVNSDTQYF.

The chain recombines TRBV29-1 with TRBJ2-7, with TRBD1 matching 8 bases. J was trimmed by 9 bases and V by 1 base; bases with no gene match: 11. Germline V gene data show CDR1 as SQVTM and CDR2 as ANQGSEA. The CDR3 consists of 14 residues. CDR3 in DNA: TGCAGCGTTGAAGTAGGCCAGGGGGCTGCCGGGCAGTACTTC. Protein sequence: CSVEVGQGAAGQYF.

V and J are TRBV11-2 and TRBJ2-7; 8 bases align to TRBD1. V was clipped by 4 bases and J by 5 bases; unmatched bases: 7. This CDR3 region has 14 residues. Germline CDR1 reads SGHAT; CDR2 reads FQNNGV. This CDR3 is CASSYDRGWDEQYF. In nucleotides, the CDR3 is TGTGCCAGCAGCTACGACAGGGGATGGGACGAGCAGTACTTC. The full variable domain, its missing parts supplied by reference TRBV11-2 and TRBJ2-7, is EAGVAQSPRYKIIEKRQSVAFWCNPISGHATLYWYQQILGQGPKLLIQFQNNGVVDDSQLPKDRFSAERLKGVDSTLKIQPAKLEDSAVYLCASSYDRGWDEQYFGPGTRLTVT.

Only a few counts were recorded for this clone. This chain uses TRBV6-6 with TRBJ1-2; 7 bases line up with TRBD1. The J segment lost 8 bases and the V segment lost 2 bases, leaving 8 bases of the junction unmatched. Germline CDR1 and CDR2: MNHNY and SVGAGI (reference sequence). CDR3 length: 14 amino acids. The CDR3 nucleotides read TGTGCCAGCAGTTACCTATCGGGACAGTTGGGCTACACCTTC. Its protein is CASSYLSGQLGYTF.

The table lists this clone with a few counts. The chain carries TRBV10-1 and TRBJ1-6; 9 bases align to TRBD1. CDR1 is WNHNN and CDR2 is SYGVQD in the germline V gene (reference sequence). The CDR3 totals 14 residues. The trim removed 2 bases at V and 8 bases at J, leaving 1 base unmatched. CDR3 region: CASSEDRGDSPLHF. Written as DNA, the CDR3 is TGCGCCAGCAGTGAGGACAGGGGGGATTCACCCCTCCACTTT.

CDR3 nucleotides: TGTGCCAGCAGCCCCAGGCGACTCTCTGGAAACACCATATATTTT. This gives the protein CASSPRRLSGNTIYF. The rearrangement joins TRBV7-8 to TRBJ1-3; D ambiguous. This CDR3 is 15 amino acids long. CDR1 is SGHVS and CDR2 is FQNEAQ in the germline V gene. The V end was cut by 5 bases, the J end by 0 bases, with 11 bases between.

This chain connects TRBV2 to TRBJ2-7; tentatively, D is TRBD2 (5 bases). Germline lookup yields CDR1 SNHLY and CDR2 FYNNEI. V was clipped by 8 bases and J by 3 bases, with 20 bases between them. This CDR3 is built from 15 residues. CDR3 DNA: TGTGCCAGCCAGCCCTGGCTCCTGGAGGTCTACGAGCAGTACTTC. It translates to CASQPWLLEVYEQYF.

The rearrangement uses TRBV10-3 and TRBJ1-4; TRBD1 matches at 7 bases. CDR1 is ENHRY, CDR2 SYGVKD, per germline. Germline trimming cut 10 bases from V and 1 base from J; bases unmatched to any gene: 3. The CDR3 is 13 residues long. CDR3 residues: CATRQGTNEKLFF. CDR3 nucleotides: TGTGCCACCCGACAGGGAACTAATGAAAAACTGTTTTTT.

The gene calls are TRBV6-1 and TRBJ1-1; a possible D gene is TRBD1 (5 bases). The length of the CDR3 is 13 residues. V was cut by 8 bases and J by 0 bases, with 10 bases left in between. Germline assignment: CDR1 MNHNS and CDR2 SASEGT. CDR3: CASPGTVNTEAFF. The CDR3, as DNA: TGTGCCAGCCCAGGGACGGTGAACACTGAAGCTTTCTTT.

For the CDR3, the DNA is TGTGCCAGCAGCCAAGATCCGGGGCACAACTATGGCTACACCTTC. Protein: CASSQDPGHNYGYTF. The chain has TRBV4-2 and TRBJ1-2, with D perhaps matching TRBD1 (5 bases). Germline assignment: CDR1 LGHNA and CDR2 YNFKEQ. Trimming took 0 bases from V and 2 from J, leaving 10 bases between them. The CDR3 spans 15 residues.

V is TRBV2 and J is TRBJ2-1; TRBD2 agrees at 13 bases. Germline V gene lookup returns CDR1 SNHLY and CDR2 FYNNEI. The J segment lost 4 bases and the V segment lost 4 bases, leaving 4 bases of the junction unmatched. The CDR3 has 16 residues. In DNA form, the CDR3 reads TGTGCCAGCAGTGCCCAGGGACTAGCGGGGTACAATGAGCAGTTCTTC. Protein sequence: CASSAQGLAGYNEQFF. The variable domain in full, with the rest retrieved from reference TRBV2 and TRBJ2-1, is EPEVTQTPSHQVTQMGQEVILRCVPISNHLYFYWYRQILGQKVEFLVSFYNNEISEKSEIFDDQFSVERPDGSNFTLKIRSTKLEDSAMYFCASSAQGLAGYNEQFFGPGTRLTVL.